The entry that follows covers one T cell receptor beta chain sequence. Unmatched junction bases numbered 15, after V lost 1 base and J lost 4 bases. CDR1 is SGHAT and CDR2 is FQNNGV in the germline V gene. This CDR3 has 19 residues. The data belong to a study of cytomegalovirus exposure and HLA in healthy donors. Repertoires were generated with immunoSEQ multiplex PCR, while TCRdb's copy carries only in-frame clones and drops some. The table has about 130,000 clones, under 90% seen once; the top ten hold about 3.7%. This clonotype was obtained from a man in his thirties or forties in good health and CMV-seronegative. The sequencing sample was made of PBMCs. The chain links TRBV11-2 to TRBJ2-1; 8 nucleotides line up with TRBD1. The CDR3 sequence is CASSLAGFAGQERYNEQFF. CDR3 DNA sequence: TGTGCCAGCAGCTTAGCAGGGTTTGCGGGACAGGAGAGATACAATGAGCAGTTCTTC.